The sequence of this T cell receptor (beta chain) was determined in a study of T cell responses to AZD1222 COVID-19 vaccine. CDR3 length equals 16 residues. The assay was immunoSEQ multiplex PCR, and TCRdb's table has in-frame clones only and misses some. The sample records approximately 82,000 clones, roughly 90% being singletons. Sequenced material: peripheral blood, taken on day 0 of AZD1222 vaccination. The receptor was isolated from an adult in good health. The rearrangement joins TRBV1 to TRBJ2-7; TRBD1, the table's D call, lacks a check against the DNA. TRBV1 is termed a pseudogene. The CDR3 DNA is TGCACCAGCAGCCCCCAGAGATACAGGGGGCTCTACGAGCAGTACTTC. This sequence encodes CTSSPQRYRGLYEQYF.